The 20 T cell receptor beta chains below were found in one sample sequenced in a study of blood T cells in healthy people across ages. The second PCR ran roughly 7 to 11 cycles with a sample-barcoded 5' primer and J-beta primers. TCRdb reprocessed the 5' RACE reads via MiXCR and lists one record per CDR3 protein. The repertoire consists of fewer than 900,000 distinct CDR3 sequences, with more than 40% occurring once and the leading ten covering around 20%. Sequencing input: blood. These receptors all stem from a woman aged 55-69 years in good health.

This clonotype was detected a few times. CDR3 in amino acids: CASSQDHKTNEKLFF. DNA for the CDR3: TGCGCCAGCAGCCAGGATCACAAAACTAATGAAAAACTGTTTTTT. This sequence joins TRBV4-3 and TRBJ1-4; no firm D call. The V end lost 3 bases, the J end lost 1 base, and 9 bases lay between the germline ends. CDR3 length: 15 amino acids. CDR1 and CDR2 (germline): LGHNA, YSLEER.

The gene calls are TRBV29-1 and TRBJ1-4; 8 bases match TRBD1. The V segment lost 0 bases and the J segment 7 bases; nucleotides outside the gene matches: 7. CDR3 length: 15 amino acids. Germline V gene data show CDR1 as SQVTM and CDR2 as ANQGSEA. The CDR3 DNA reads TGCAGCGTTGAAGAACTGACAGGGGCGGTTGAAAAACTGTTTTTT. Amino acid sequence: CSVEELTGAVEKLFF. Using reference TRBV29-1 and TRBJ1-4 for the parts outside the CDR3, the full variable domain is SAVISQKPSRDICQRGTSLTIQCQVDSQVTMMFWYRQQPGQSLTLIATANQGSEATYESGFVIDKFPISRPNLTFSTLTVSNMSPEDSSIYLCSVEELTGAVEKLFFGSGTQLSVL.

The CDR3 region is CSARVQGDEQYF. For the CDR3, the DNA is TGCAGTGCTAGAGTGCAGGGGGACGAGCAGTACTTC. The rearrangement links TRBV20-1 to TRBJ2-7, with TRBD1 identical over 7 bases. The CDR3 has 12 residues. The germline CDR1 and CDR2 sequences are DFQATT and SNEGSKA (reference sequence). Unmatched junction bases numbered 2, after V lost 1 base and J lost 5 bases.

This rearrangement joins TRBV29-1 to TRBJ2-4; possible D gene TRBD1, 5 bases. The end of the DNA is better explained by TRBJ2-7, so the J call may be wrong. Germline V lookup: CDR1 SQVTM, CDR2 ANQGSEA. This CDR3 spans 13 amino acids. The CDR3 DNA reads as TGCAGCGTTTGCCATGGGGCAGACTACGAGCAGTACTTC. Amino acid sequence: CSVCHGADYEQYF.

J is TRBJ2-7 and V is TRBV7-9, with D perhaps matching TRBD1 (5 bases). Germline-derived CDR1 and CDR2 are SEHNR and FQNEAQ (reference sequence). Trimming pared 6 bases from V and 4 bases from J, leaving 13 bases between. The CDR3 loop spans 13 amino acids. CDR3 nucleotides: TGTGCCAGCAGAAGCAGGGATAGGTACGAGCAGTACTTC. This sequence encodes CASRSRDRYEQYF.

This clonotype came up a few times. V and J are TRBV10-3 and TRBJ1-5; 8 positions match TRBD1. CDR3 length equals 14 residues. The V and J ends lost 8 bases and 0 bases, in that order; junction bases with no gene match: 3. Germline assignment: CDR1 ENHRY and CDR2 SYGVKD. The CDR3 nucleotides read TGTGCCATCGGACAGGGACATAGCAATCAGCCCCAGCATTTT. It encodes CAIGQGHSNQPQHF.

The chain combines TRBV11-3 with TRBJ2-1, with D unclear. The CDR3 contains 14 residues. V was pared by 2 bases and J by 5 bases, with 10 bases between. Per the germline V gene, CDR1 is SGHNT and CDR2 is YENEEA. Here the CDR3 DNA reads TGTGCCAGCAGCTTAAGGCAGAGAGACAATGAGCAGTTCTTC. Protein product: CASSLRQRDNEQFF.

The chain recombines TRBV7-9 with TRBJ1-6; D perhaps matches TRBD1 (5 bases). The CDR3 has 12 residues. Germline CDR1 and CDR2: SEHNR and FQNEAQ (reference sequence). Trimming took off 5 bases at V and 7 bases at J, with 6 bases between the two ends. The CDR3 region is CASSDSNSPLHF. As DNA, the CDR3 is TGTGCCAGCAGCGACAGCAATTCACCCCTCCACTTT.

The rearrangement links TRBV20-1 to TRBJ2-4; 7 positions agree with TRBD2. The CDR3 has 16 residues. With 1 base clipped from V and 3 bases from J, the junction kept 9 bases outside the gene matches. Per germline, CDR1 DFQATT and CDR2 SNEGSKA (reference sequence). CDR3 in DNA: TGCAGTGCTAGAGTGGGAGCGGGGTCTGGCAAAAACATTCAGTACTTC. This codes for CSARVGAGSGKNIQYF.

This clonotype was recorded at least ten times. J is TRBJ2-6 and V is TRBV7-8, with no clear D. This CDR3 is built from 13 residues. V lost 1 base, J lost 3 bases, and 1 base lay in between. CDR1 SGHVS and CDR2 FQNEAQ come from the germline V gene. The CDR3 region is CASSLDGANVLTF. The CDR3 DNA reads as TGTGCCAGCAGCTTAGATGGGGCCAACGTCCTGACTTTC.

The chain is built from TRBV20-1 and TRBJ1-3; no reliable D call. Trimming removed 4 bases at V and 1 base at J, with 8 bases between. The CDR3 runs to 13 residues. Germline V gene data show CDR1 as DFQATT and CDR2 as SNEGSKA (reference sequence). CDR3 in amino acids: CSAKGSSGNTIYF. CDR3 in DNA: TGCAGTGCTAAAGGTTCTTCTGGAAACACCATATATTTT.

The count of this clonotype is one. This chain joins TRBV5-1 and TRBJ2-5; 7 bases match TRBD1. The trim removed 3 bases at V and 5 bases at J, leaving 4 bases unmatched. Germline CDR1 and CDR2: SGHRS and YFSETQ. The CDR3 is 13 residues long. The DNA for the CDR3 is TGCGCCAGCAGCTGGGCGACAGGGGAGACCCAGTACTTC. This encodes CASSWATGETQYF. The full variable domain, in which reference TRBV5-1 and TRBJ2-5 provide the parts outside the CDR3, is KAGVTQTPRYLIKTRGQQVTLSCSPISGHRSVSWYQQTPGQGLQFLFEYFSETQRNKGNFPGRFSGRQFSNSRSEMNVSTLELGDSALYLCASSWATGETQYFGPGTRLLVL.

The gene calls are TRBV5-6 and TRBJ2-1; 7 bases match TRBD1. Germline CDR1 and CDR2: SGHDT and YYEEEE. The CDR3 spans 17 residues. V was clipped by 3 bases and J by 1 base; unmatched bases: 10. CDR3 sequence reads: CASSWSTGKLSYNEQFF. In nucleotides, the CDR3 is TGTGCCAGCAGCTGGTCGACAGGGAAACTTTCCTACAATGAGCAGTTCTTC.

This clonotype showed up just a few times. This rearrangement joins TRBV5-1 to TRBJ1-1, with 9 bases matching TRBD1. Germline CDR1 reads SGHRS; CDR2 reads YFSETQ. CDR3 size: 15 residues. Trimming cost V 3 bases and J 2 bases; bases outside gene matches: 5. CDR3 residues: CASSYRDRVNTEAFF. For the CDR3, the DNA is TGCGCCAGCAGCTACCGGGACAGGGTAAACACTGAAGCTTTCTTT.

Comments on this clonotype: The junction departs from germline at one end; a sequencing error may be responsible. The chain has TRBV6-1 and TRBJ1-4; D call uncertain. This CDR3 has 13 amino acids. Germline CDR1 MNHNS, CDR2 SASEGT. DNA for the CDR3: TGTGCCAGCAGTGAAGGTTTAAGGGAAAAACTTTTTTTT. Its protein product is CASSEGLREKLFF.

The chain combines TRBV20-1 with TRBJ2-7; tentatively, D is TRBD1 or TRBD2 (5 bases each). Germline loops: CDR1 DFQATT, CDR2 SNEGSKA (reference sequence). This CDR3 spans 14 amino acids. V shed 6 bases and J shed 2 bases, with 17 bases lying between them. The CDR3 spells CSALARDVPYEQYF. As DNA, the CDR3 is TGCAGTGCCCTAGCCCGGGACGTACCCTACGAGCAGTACTTC.

The chain links TRBV20-1 to TRBJ1-4, with D tentatively TRBD1 (5 bases). The CDR3 is 15 residues long. Germline V gives CDR1 DFQATT, CDR2 SNEGSKA (reference sequence). V shed 0 bases and J shed 6 bases, with 14 bases lying between them. DNA of the CDR3: TGCAGTGCTAGAGATAGGAGGGGCTGGGATGAAAAACTGTTTTTT. Translation: CSARDRRGWDEKLFF.

V and J are TRBV20-1 and TRBJ2-3; weak D call: TRBD2 (5 bases). In germline, CDR1 is DFQATT, CDR2 SNEGSKA (reference sequence). Between the trimmed V and J ends, which lost 7 bases and 6 bases, there was a span of 11 bases. The CDR3 runs 11 residues. CDR3 in DNA: TGCAGTGAAGGGAGAGACGATACGCAGTATTTT. It codes for CSEGRDDTQYF.

There are many counts of this clonotype. The chain has TRBV6-2 or TRBV6-3 and TRBJ2-7, with 9 bases fitting TRBD1. From germline, CDR1 is MNHEY and CDR2 SVGEGT. The CDR3 runs 15 residues. V shed 0 bases, J shed 5 bases, and the junction held 5 bases outside the gene matches. CDR3 in DNA: TGTGCCAGCAGTTACTCTGGACAGGGGACCCACGAGCAGTACTTC. Translated: CASSYSGQGTHEQYF.

Points on this clonotype: Given a much more abundant clone one base away, this may be a read error. The chain recombines TRBV15 with TRBJ2-7; 13 bases fit TRBD2. Looked up from germline, CDR1 is LNHNV and CDR2 is YYDKDF (reference sequence). Germline trimming cut 5 bases from V and 7 bases from J; bases unmatched to any gene: 8. There are 15 residues in the CDR3. In nucleotides, the CDR3 is TGTGCCACCAGCGGCGGGACTAGCGGGAAGAATGAGCAGTACTTC. Translated: CATSGGTSGKNEQYF.